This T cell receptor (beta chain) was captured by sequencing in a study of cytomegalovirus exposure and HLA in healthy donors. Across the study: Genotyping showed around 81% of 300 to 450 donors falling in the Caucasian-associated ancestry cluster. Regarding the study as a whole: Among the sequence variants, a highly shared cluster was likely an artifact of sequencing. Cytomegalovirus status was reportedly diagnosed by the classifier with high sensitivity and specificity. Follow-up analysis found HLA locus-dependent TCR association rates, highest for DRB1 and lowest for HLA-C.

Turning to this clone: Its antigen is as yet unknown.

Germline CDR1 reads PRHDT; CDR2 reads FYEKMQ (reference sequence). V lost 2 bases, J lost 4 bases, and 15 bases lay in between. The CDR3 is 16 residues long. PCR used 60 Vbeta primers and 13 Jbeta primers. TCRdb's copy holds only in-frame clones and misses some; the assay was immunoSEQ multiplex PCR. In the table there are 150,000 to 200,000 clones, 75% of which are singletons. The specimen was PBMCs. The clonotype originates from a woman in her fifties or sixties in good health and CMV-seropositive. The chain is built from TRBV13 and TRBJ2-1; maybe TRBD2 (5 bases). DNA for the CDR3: TGTGCCAGCAGCTTACGGACTTGGACGGCTTACAATGAGCAGTTCTTC. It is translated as CASSLRTWTAYNEQFF.